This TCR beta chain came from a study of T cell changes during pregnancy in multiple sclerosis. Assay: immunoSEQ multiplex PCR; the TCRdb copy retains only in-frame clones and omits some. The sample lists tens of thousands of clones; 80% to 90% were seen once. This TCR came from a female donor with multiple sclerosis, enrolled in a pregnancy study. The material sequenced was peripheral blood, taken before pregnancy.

This CDR3 is CATSRGSGEDTDTQYF. CDR3 nucleotide sequence: TGTGCCACCAGCAGGGGGAGCGGGGAGGACACAGATACGCAGTATTTT. The chain couples TRBV15 to TRBJ2-3, with 7 bases fitting TRBD2. V trimming: 3 bases; J trimming: 2 bases; junction bases outside the gene matches: 8. In germline, CDR1 is LNHNV, CDR2 YYDKDF (reference sequence). The CDR3 sequence is 16 residues long.